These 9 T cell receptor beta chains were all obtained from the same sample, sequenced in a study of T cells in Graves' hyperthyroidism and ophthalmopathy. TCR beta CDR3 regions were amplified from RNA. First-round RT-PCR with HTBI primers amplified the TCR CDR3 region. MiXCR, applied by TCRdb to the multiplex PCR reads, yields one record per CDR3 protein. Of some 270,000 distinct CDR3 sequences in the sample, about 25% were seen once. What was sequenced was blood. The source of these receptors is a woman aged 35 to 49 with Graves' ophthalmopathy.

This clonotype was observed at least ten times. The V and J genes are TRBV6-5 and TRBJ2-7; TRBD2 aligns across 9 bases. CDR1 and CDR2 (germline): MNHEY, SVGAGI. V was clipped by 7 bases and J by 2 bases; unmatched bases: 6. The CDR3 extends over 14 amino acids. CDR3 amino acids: CASNAAGGPYEQYF. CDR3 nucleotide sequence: TGTGCCAGCAACGCGGCGGGAGGGCCCTACGAGCAGTACTTC.

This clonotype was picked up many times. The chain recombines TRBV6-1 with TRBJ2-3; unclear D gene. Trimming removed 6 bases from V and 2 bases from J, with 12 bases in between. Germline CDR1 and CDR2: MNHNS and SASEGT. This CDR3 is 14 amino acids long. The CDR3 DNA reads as TGTGCCAGCAGGCAACGGGCCTCCACAGATACGCAGTATTTT. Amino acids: CASRQRASTDTQYF.

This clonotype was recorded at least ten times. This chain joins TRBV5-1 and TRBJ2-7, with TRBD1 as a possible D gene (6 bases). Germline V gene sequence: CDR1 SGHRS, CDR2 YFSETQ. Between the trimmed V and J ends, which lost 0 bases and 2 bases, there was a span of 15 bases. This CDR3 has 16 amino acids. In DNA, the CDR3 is TGCGCCAGCAGCTTGGCCCGACAGGTTCGCACCTACGAGCAGTACTTC. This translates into CASSLARQVRTYEQYF.

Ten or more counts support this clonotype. CDR3 region: CATSDPDRYQETQYF. The CDR3, as DNA: TGTGCCACCAGTGACCCGGACCGCTACCAAGAGACCCAGTACTTC. The chain couples TRBV24-1 to TRBJ2-5, with D uncertain. Per the germline V gene, CDR1 is KGHDR and CDR2 is SFDVKD. This CDR3 has 15 residues. Trimming pared 4 bases from V and 0 bases from J, leaving 11 bases between.

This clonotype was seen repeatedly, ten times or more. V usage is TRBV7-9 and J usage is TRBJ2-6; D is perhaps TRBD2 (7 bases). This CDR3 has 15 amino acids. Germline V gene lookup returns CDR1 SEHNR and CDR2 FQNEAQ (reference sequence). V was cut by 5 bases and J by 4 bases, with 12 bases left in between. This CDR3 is CASSPAGAGANVLTF. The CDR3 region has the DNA TGTGCCAGCAGCCCCGCGGGGGCCGGGGCCAACGTCCTGACTTTC.

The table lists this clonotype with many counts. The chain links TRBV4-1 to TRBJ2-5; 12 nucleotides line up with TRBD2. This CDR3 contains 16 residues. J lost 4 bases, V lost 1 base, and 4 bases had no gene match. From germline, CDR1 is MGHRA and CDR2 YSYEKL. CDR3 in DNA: TGCGCCAGCAGCCAAGGACTAGCGGGAGTACCAGAGACCCAGTACTTC. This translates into CASSQGLAGVPETQYF.

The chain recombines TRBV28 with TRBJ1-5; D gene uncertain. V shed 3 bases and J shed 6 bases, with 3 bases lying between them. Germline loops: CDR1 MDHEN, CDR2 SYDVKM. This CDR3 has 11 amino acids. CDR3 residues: CASSFTQPQHF. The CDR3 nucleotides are TGTGCCAGCAGTTTTACTCAGCCCCAGCATTTT.

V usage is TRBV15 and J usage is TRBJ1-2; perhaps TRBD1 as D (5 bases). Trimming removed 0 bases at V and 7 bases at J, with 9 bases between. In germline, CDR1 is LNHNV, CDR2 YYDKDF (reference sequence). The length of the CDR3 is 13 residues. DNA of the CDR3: TGTGCCACCAGCAGAGATCCGGGGCTTGGCTACACCTTC. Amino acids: CATSRDPGLGYTF.

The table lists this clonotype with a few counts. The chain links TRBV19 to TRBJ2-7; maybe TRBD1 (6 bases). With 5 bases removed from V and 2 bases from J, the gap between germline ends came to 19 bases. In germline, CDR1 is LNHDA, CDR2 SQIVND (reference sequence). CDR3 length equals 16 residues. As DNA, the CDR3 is TGTGCCAGTAGTTACCGGACAGTATTAACAACCTACGAGCAGTACTTC. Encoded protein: CASSYRTVLTTYEQYF.